This T cell receptor beta chain originates from a study of blood T cells in healthy people across ages. General study results and limits: Comparison with aged donors showed that long-lived donors had more naive CD4+ cells and higher diversity. Significant beta diversity loss was already apparent by age approximately 40, declining roughly linearly.

This clonotype appeared many times. What it recognizes is unknown. A J-beta primer mix and a sample-barcoded 5' primer were used in a second PCR of roughly 6 to 11 cycles. Unique molecular identifiers of 12 random nucleotides labeled each cDNA. In TCRdb, the 5' RACE reads were re-called with MiXCR into one record per CDR3 protein. This sample has 700,000 to 1,000,000 distinct CDR3 sequences, with about 42% found just once. V lost 5 bases to trimming and J lost 4 bases, with 9 bases between them. CDR1 is MNHEY, CDR2 SVGAGI, per germline. This CDR3 spans 13 amino acids. J is TRBJ1-3 and V is TRBV6-5; no reliable D call. This clonotype was obtained from a man aged 60-69 years in good health. Sequences were obtained from blood. This CDR3 is CASSQRDGNTIYF. CDR3 nucleotide sequence: TGTGCCAGCAGTCAACGTGACGGAAACACCATATATTTT.